A selection of T cell receptor beta chains follows, all from one sample in a study of PD-1 blockade in classical Hodgkin lymphoma. Method: immunoSEQ multiplex PCR; TCRdb's copy keeps in-frame clones and lacks some. Of more than 75,000 clones listed, about 93% are singletons. The sample in question was peripheral blood mononuclear cells (PBMCs), obtained before the fourth cycle of nivolumab. All receptors derive from a human donor with classical Hodgkin lymphoma. CDR3s include the opening cysteine and the closing phenylalanine or tryptophan. Fields, in order: D gene, J gene, clone size, V gene, CDR3 length, CDR3 protein, CDR3 DNA. The D gene is left open where the match is weak. Clone size appears in some rows only: once, few, many, or a class for an expanded clone.

>.|TRBJ1-2|.|TRBV27|15
CASTPLERVNYGYTF
TGTGCCAGCACTCCTCTAGAGAGAGTGAACTATGGCTACACCTTC
>.|TRBJ2-5|.|TRBV7-9|14
CASSFTGLQETQYF
TGTGCCAGCAGCTTTACAGGGTTGCAAGAGACCCAGTACTTC
>TRBD2|TRBJ2-1|.|TRBV6-1|14
CASRLAGGINEQFF
TGTGCCAGCAGGCTAGCGGGAGGTATAAATGAGCAGTTCTTC
>.|TRBJ2-2|.|TRBV6-5|14
CASSYGLNTGELFF
TGTGCCAGCAGTTACGGGCTGAACACCGGGGAGCTGTTTTTT
>.|TRBJ2-4|.|TRBV10-2|16
CASRTRTSSAKNIQYF
TGCGCCAGCCGTACCAGGACATCGTCCGCCAAAAACATTCAGTACTTC
>.|TRBJ2-5|.|TRBV6-1|13
CASLGRNQETQYF
TGTGCCAGCCTGGGACGGAACCAAGAGACCCAGTACTTC
>.|TRBJ1-1|.|TRBV27|12
CASSSVGSEAFF
TGTGCCAGCAGTTCCGTTGGATCTGAAGCTTTCTTT
>.|TRBJ1-2|.|TRBV30|12
CAWRDYRYGYTF
TGTGCCTGGAGGGACTACCGGTATGGCTACACCTTC
>.|TRBJ2-1|.|TRBV7-9|17
CASSLTPAGLSYNEQFF
TGTGCCAGCAGCTTGACACCCGCGGGACTGTCCTACAATGAGCAGTTCTTC
>.|TRBJ2-7|.|TRBV30|13
CAWSSDTAYEQYF
TGTGCCTGGAGTTCTGACACGGCCTACGAGCAGTACTTC
>TRBD2|TRBJ2-2|.|TRBV5-1|16
CASSLVSGSRTGELFF
TGCGCCAGCAGCTTGGTTAGCGGGAGTCGGACCGGGGAGCTGTTTTTT
>TRBD2|TRBJ2-1|.|TRBV9|16
CASSVVGLAGWVEQFF
TGTGCCAGCAGCGTAGTGGGACTAGCGGGATGGGTTGAGCAGTTCTTC
>TRBD2|TRBJ2-3|.|TRBV18|17
CASSQGSSGSGTDTQYF
TGTGCCAGCTCACAAGGGTCTAGCGGGAGTGGCACAGATACGCAGTATTTT
>.|TRBJ1-3|.|TRBV6-1|16
CASSEPSRRSGNTIYF
TGTGCCAGCAGTGAACCCTCCCGGAGGTCTGGAAACACCATATATTTT
>.|TRBJ2-7|.|TRBV5-3|15
CARSLKGPVGYEQYF
TGTGCCAGAAGCTTGAAGGGGCCCGTTGGCTACGAGCAGTACTTC
>.|TRBJ2-2|.|TRBV18|16
CASSPRTISNTGELFF
TGTGCCAGCTCACCCCGGACTATTTCGAACACCGGGGAGCTGTTTTTT
>TRBD2|TRBJ2-7|.|TRBV4-2|15
CASSQPGLGGVEQYF
TGTGCCAGCAGCCAACCGGGACTAGGAGGTGTCGAGCAGTACTTC
>.|TRBJ2-3|.|TRBV9|12
CASSPRLDTQYF
TGTGCCAGCAGCCCCCGGCTAGATACGCAGTATTTT
>TRBD1|TRBJ1-2|.|TRBV9|14
CASSAYTGDYGYTF
TGTGCCAGCAGCGCTTACACAGGGGACTATGGCTACACCTTC
>.|TRBJ1-1|.|TRBV11-2|19
CASSLGSWTAGIMNTEAFF
TGTGCCAGCAGCTTAGGGTCTTGGACGGCCGGAATAATGAACACTGAAGCTTTCTTT
>.|TRBJ2-7|.|TRBV27|14
CASSLTGLTYEQYF
TGTGCCAGCAGTTTAACAGGGCTAACCTACGAGCAGTACTTC
>TRBD2|TRBJ2-1|once|TRBV12-5|15
CASGSPSGRADEQFF
TGTGCTAGTGGTTCGCCTAGCGGGAGGGCCGATGAGCAGTTCTTC
>.|TRBJ2-3|.|TRBV14|17
CASSPGRWAGSTDTQYF
TGTGCCAGCAGCCCCGGAAGGTGGGCGGGAAGCACAGATACGCAGTATTTT
>.|TRBJ1-2|once|TRBV10-3|13
CATSLDRDYGYTF
TGTGCCACCTCCCTTGATAGGGACTATGGCTACACCTTC
>.|TRBJ2-7|.|TRBV5-1|13
CASSSGTSYEQYF
TGCGCCAGCAGCTCAGGAACCTCCTACGAGCAGTACTTC
>TRBD1|TRBJ2-1|.|TRBV28|15
CASSFRGQGANEQFF
TGTGCCAGCAGTTTTAGGGGACAGGGGGCGAATGAGCAGTTCTTC
>TRBD1|TRBJ2-5|once|TRBV9|13
CASSFGQGETQYF
TGTGCCAGCAGCTTCGGACAGGGAGAGACCCAGTACTTC
>.|TRBJ1-5|.|TRBV2|13
CATKRTGPQPQHF
TGTGCCACCAAGAGAACAGGGCCTCAGCCCCAGCATTTT
>TRBD1|TRBJ2-3|.|TRBV29-1|15
CSVLRDRAGTDTQYF
TGCAGCGTTCTCCGGGACAGGGCCGGGACAGATACGCAGTATTTT
>TRBD2|TRBJ2-1|.|TRBV10-1|16
CASSEGLAGWNNEQFF
TGCGCCAGCAGTGAGGGACTAGCGGGCTGGAACAATGAGCAGTTCTTC
>TRBD2|TRBJ2-2|.|TRBV11-2|17
CASSFPREGRYTGELFF
TGTGCCAGCAGCTTTCCGCGGGAGGGCCGGTACACCGGGGAGCTGTTTTTT
>.|TRBJ1-3|.|TRBV19|15
CASSLKLLSGNTIYF
TGTGCCAGTAGTTTAAAGCTACTCTCTGGAAACACCATATATTTT
>.|TRBJ2-7|.|TRBV21-1|11
CASSTDYEQYF
TGTGCCAGCAGCACTGACTACGAGCAGTACTTC
>.|TRBJ2-4|once|TRBV27|15
CASSLSGGIGNIQYF
TGTGCCAGCAGTTTATCAGGGGGAATAGGAAACATTCAGTACTTC
>TRBD1|TRBJ2-7|.|TRBV27|16
CASSFTGTGVPYEQYF
TGTGCCAGCAGTTTCACCGGGACAGGGGTACCCTACGAGCAGTACTTC